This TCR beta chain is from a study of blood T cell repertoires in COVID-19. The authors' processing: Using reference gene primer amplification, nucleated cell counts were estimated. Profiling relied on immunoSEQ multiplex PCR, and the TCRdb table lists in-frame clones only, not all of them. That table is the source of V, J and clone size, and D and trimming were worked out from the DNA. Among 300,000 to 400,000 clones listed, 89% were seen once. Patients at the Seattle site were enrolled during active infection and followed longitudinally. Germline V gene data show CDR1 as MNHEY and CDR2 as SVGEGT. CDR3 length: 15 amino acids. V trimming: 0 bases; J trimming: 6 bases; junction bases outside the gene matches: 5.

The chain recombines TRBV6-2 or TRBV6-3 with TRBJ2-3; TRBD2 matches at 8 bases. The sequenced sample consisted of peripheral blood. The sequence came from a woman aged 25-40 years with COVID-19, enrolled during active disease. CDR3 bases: TGTGCCAGCAGTTACTCGACGGGGGGGCGGGATACGCAGTATTTT. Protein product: CASSYSTGGRDTQYF.